The clone carrying this T cell receptor (beta chain) showed up many times. What it binds is not known. The authors extracted total RNA from unfractionated whole blood. The data originate from a study of human T cells and chemical hapten exposure. Across the study: Among samples, TCR yields varied mainly because of small differences in pooled library volume. Study-wide points: Among TCRs, those above 1 in 1000 frequency were unaffected by DPC sensitization.

Attachment of unique molecular identifiers to individual cDNA molecules was performed in the library. Original methodology: The number of TCRs in each sample had a median of around 96,000 and spanned about 20,000 to 690,600. A single record per CDR3 protein comes from TCRdb applying MiXCR to the 5' RACE reads. The V and J calls follow TCRdb's processing rather than the paper's. The sample includes tens of thousands of distinct CDR3 sequences, roughly 7.7% seen only once; the top ten take under 3%. This CDR3 has 19 amino acids. The germline V gene encodes CDR1 ENHRY and CDR2 SYGVKD. Trimming cost V 6 bases and J 0 bases, with 23 bases left between them.

This receptor was obtained from a male donor in good health. The chain carries TRBV10-3 and TRBJ1-4; D may be TRBD1 (5 bases). CDR3 residues: CAISPGRGTRGSTNEKLFF. The CDR3 bases are TGTGCCATCAGCCCTGGGCGGGGGACGAGAGGGTCAACTAATGAAAAACTGTTTTTT.